Each of the 9 T cell receptor beta chains below was sequenced from the same sample in a study of blood T cell repertoires in COVID-19. The table came from immunoSEQ multiplex PCR; TCRdb's copy has only in-frame clones and leaves some out. The sample consists of about 160,000 clones, around 89% of them appearing once. Material: PBMCs or T cells enriched from blood (not recorded which). The receptors derive from a woman in her forties or fifties who had recovered from COVID-19.

V gene TRBV25-1 combines with J gene TRBJ2-2; D gene ambiguous. Trimming removed 7 bases from V and 6 bases from J, with 9 bases in between. CDR1 and CDR2 from the germline V gene are MGHDK and SYGVNS. This CDR3 has 12 amino acids. CDR3 nucleotide sequence: TGTGCCAGCATGACACCCGCCGGGGAGCTGTTTTTT. Translated: CASMTPAGELFF.

This sequence joins TRBV7-2 and TRBJ1-1, with D maybe TRBD1 (6 bases). CDR3 length: 15 residues. Germline loops: CDR1 SGHTA, CDR2 FQGNSA. Trimming stripped 2 bases from V and 4 bases from J, with 14 bases between. The CDR3 protein is CASSLTGGASTEAFF. In nucleotides, the CDR3 is TGTGCCAGCAGCTTAACGGGGGGCGCGTCCACTGAAGCTTTCTTT.

The chain is built from TRBV12-3 or TRBV12-4 and TRBJ2-7; 8 nucleotides agree with TRBD2. The CDR3 is 13 residues long. The V segment lost 3 bases and the J segment 3 bases; nucleotides outside the gene matches: 1. Here the CDR3 reads CASSFAGGYEQYF. The CDR3 DNA reads TGTGCCAGCAGTTTTGCGGGGGGCTACGAGCAGTACTTC.

V and J are TRBV7-6 and TRBJ1-6; 12 bases map to TRBD1. CDR3 length: 17 amino acids. V lost 4 bases, J lost 8 bases, and 9 bases stayed unmatched. The germline gives CDR1 SGHVS, CDR2 FNYEAQ. The CDR3 nucleotides are TGTGCCAGCAGCTACGAGGGAGGGACAGGGGGCTATTCACCCCTCCACTTT. Its protein product is CASSYEGGTGGYSPLHF.

This chain uses TRBV15 with TRBJ1-2; the D is unclear. V was trimmed by 0 bases and J by 3 bases, leaving 5 bases between them. Germline-derived CDR1 and CDR2 are LNHNV and YYDKDF (reference sequence). The CDR3 has 13 amino acids. The CDR3 loop reads CATSREGDYGYTF. The CDR3 DNA reads as TGTGCCACCAGCAGAGAAGGAGACTATGGCTACACCTTC.

Concerning this clone: Mismatch with germline at one junction end may stem from a read error. Written as DNA, the CDR3 is TGTGCTAGCAGCCGGGACAGGGGGGGCGAGCAGTACTTC. Its protein is CASSRDRGGEQYF. The genes are TRBV7-7 and TRBJ2-7; 11 nucleotides match TRBD1. This CDR3 has 13 residues. CDR1 is SSHAT and CDR2 is FNYEAQ in the germline V gene (reference sequence).

The V and J genes are TRBV9 and TRBJ1-1, with unresolved D. Germline V gives CDR1 SGDLS, CDR2 YYNGEE. This CDR3 has 13 amino acids. Trimming cost V 0 bases and J 4 bases, with 7 bases left between them. CDR3 region: CASSVAWSTEAFF. The CDR3 DNA reads as TGTGCCAGCAGCGTAGCTTGGAGCACTGAAGCTTTCTTT.

The CDR3, as DNA: TGTGCCAGCAGTGACACCCCGGGACAGGGGGCTTCCTACAATGAGCAGTTCTTC. Its translation is CASSDTPGQGASYNEQFF. The chain links TRBV6-4 to TRBJ2-1, with 12 bases identical to TRBD1. This CDR3 is built from 18 residues. Germline V gene data show CDR1 as MRHNA and CDR2 as SNTAGT. The junction had 6 bases not matched to a gene; V was cut back by 2 bases and J by 1 base.

The chain couples TRBV6-5 to TRBJ2-7, with 9 bases fitting TRBD2. Germline CDR1 and CDR2: MNHEY and SVGAGI. CDR3 length equals 13 residues. Trimming removed 8 bases from V and 3 bases from J; junction bases left unmatched: 5. The CDR3 spells CASGLAGLYEQYF. The CDR3 DNA reads as TGTGCCAGCGGGCTAGCGGGGCTCTACGAGCAGTACTTC.